A selection of T cell receptor beta chains follows, all from one sample in a study of blood T cell repertoires in COVID-19. Sequencing used immunoSEQ multiplex PCR; TCRdb keeps in-frame clones, though not all of them. The data contain 25,000 to 30,000 clones, 80% to 90% of them singletons. The specimen sequenced was peripheral blood. Every receptor here comes from a woman over 75 with COVID-19, enrolled during active disease. Each CDR3 is given with its conserved first and last residue. The D gene is left open where the match is weak. Expanded clones get a size class; other rows say once, few or many, or leave the size out.

clone_size: NA
d_call: TRBD2
j_call: TRBJ2-2
cdr3_length: 16
v_call: TRBV5-1
cdr3_nt: TGCGCCAGCAGCCCAGGAGCCGGGACTATCTCCGGGGAGCTGTTTTTT
cdr3_aa: CASSPGAGTISGELFF

clone_size: NA
d_call: NA
j_call: TRBJ2-4
cdr3_length: 13
v_call: TRBV6-5
cdr3_nt: TGTGCCAGCAGTTACGACTCCGAAAACATTCAGTACTTC
cdr3_aa: CASSYDSENIQYF

clone_size: NA
d_call: NA
j_call: TRBJ2-1
cdr3_length: 16
v_call: TRBV18
cdr3_nt: TGTGCCAGCTCACCGCTTACAGGGAGCTCCTACAATGAGCAGTTCTTC
cdr3_aa: CASSPLTGSSYNEQFF

clone_size: few
d_call: TRBD1
j_call: TRBJ2-2
cdr3_length: 15
v_call: TRBV5-6
cdr3_nt: TGTGCCAGCAGCCGAGCAGACAGGGCAACCGGGGAGCTGTTTTTT
cdr3_aa: CASSRADRATGELFF

clone_size: few
d_call: NA
j_call: TRBJ2-2
cdr3_length: 15
v_call: TRBV3-1/TRBV3-2
cdr3_nt: TGTGCCAGCAGCGGGACACTAAAGAACACCGGGGAGCTGTTTTTT
cdr3_aa: CASSGTLKNTGELFF

clone_size: NA
d_call: TRBD2
j_call: TRBJ2-1
cdr3_length: 15
v_call: TRBV6-1
cdr3_nt: TGTGCCAGCAGTGAATCTAGCGGGGGGAGTAATGAGCAGTTCTTC
cdr3_aa: CASSESSGGSNEQFF

clone_size: NA
d_call: NA
j_call: TRBJ1-4
cdr3_length: 14
v_call: TRBV6-6
cdr3_nt: TGTGCCAGCAGTTTCGGTGGCACCGGGGAAAAACTGTTTTTT
cdr3_aa: CASSFGGTGEKLFF

clone_size: few
d_call: NA
j_call: TRBJ1-5
cdr3_length: 17
v_call: TRBV2
cdr3_nt: TGTGCCAGCAGCTTTACAAGAGGACAGCCTAGCAATCAGCCCCAGCATTTT
cdr3_aa: CASSFTRGQPSNQPQHF

clone_size: NA
d_call: TRBD1
j_call: TRBJ2-2
cdr3_length: 16
v_call: TRBV30
cdr3_nt: TGTGCCTGGAGTCCTCCGGGACAGGGGAAGTCCGGGGAGCTGTTTTTT
cdr3_aa: CAWSPPGQGKSGELFF

clone_size: NA
d_call: TRBD1
j_call: TRBJ1-2
cdr3_length: 14
v_call: TRBV10-3
cdr3_nt: TGTGCCATCAGTGGGACAGGGCTTAACTATGGCTACACCTTC
cdr3_aa: CAISGTGLNYGYTF

clone_size: NA
d_call: TRBD1
j_call: TRBJ1-5
cdr3_length: 16
v_call: TRBV18
cdr3_nt: TGTGCCAGCTCACCACGACAGGGCGATAGCAATCAGCCCCAGCATTTT
cdr3_aa: CASSPRQGDSNQPQHF

clone_size: NA
d_call: TRBD1
j_call: TRBJ1-1
cdr3_length: 15
v_call: TRBV19
cdr3_nt: TGTGCCAGTACCACCCCGGGACAGGGGACACCTGAAGCTTTCTTT
cdr3_aa: CASTTPGQGTPEAFF

clone_size: NA
d_call: TRBD2
j_call: TRBJ2-1
cdr3_length: 13
v_call: TRBV5-6
cdr3_nt: TGTGCCAGCAGCGCGGTAGCGGGGGGGTTTCAGTTCTTC
cdr3_aa: CASSAVAGGFQFF

clone_size: NA
d_call: TRBD2
j_call: TRBJ2-5
cdr3_length: 16
v_call: TRBV2
cdr3_nt: TGTGCCAGCAGTGTCTCGCGGGGGGGAGTCGGAGAGACCCAGTACTTC
cdr3_aa: CASSVSRGGVGETQYF

clone_size: NA
d_call: NA
j_call: TRBJ1-1
cdr3_length: 13
v_call: TRBV30
cdr3_nt: TGTGCCTGGAGGCGGACAGCGAACACTGAAGCTTTCTTT
cdr3_aa: CAWRRTANTEAFF

clone_size: NA
d_call: TRBD2
j_call: TRBJ2-2
cdr3_length: 16
v_call: TRBV2
cdr3_nt: TGTGCCAGCAGTCGACTAGCGGGGGGGCCAACCGGGGAGCTGTTTTTT
cdr3_aa: CASSRLAGGPTGELFF

clone_size: NA
d_call: NA
j_call: TRBJ2-3
cdr3_length: 12
v_call: TRBV6-1
cdr3_nt: TGTGCCAGCAGTGAACGGGTTTATACGCAGTATTTT
cdr3_aa: CASSERVYTQYF

clone_size: NA
d_call: TRBD2
j_call: TRBJ2-4
cdr3_length: 15
v_call: TRBV6-1
cdr3_nt: TGTGCCAGCAGTGAACGGGAGGTGGCCAAAAACATTCAGTACTTC
cdr3_aa: CASSEREVAKNIQYF

clone_size: NA
d_call: TRBD1
j_call: TRBJ2-7
cdr3_length: 13
v_call: TRBV12-5
cdr3_nt: TGTGCTAGTGGTCTTACAGGGGGCTACGAGCAGTACTTC
cdr3_aa: CASGLTGGYEQYF

clone_size: NA
d_call: TRBD2
j_call: TRBJ2-1
cdr3_length: 16
v_call: TRBV28
cdr3_nt: TGTGCCAGCAGTAAAAATGCGGGGGTCACGGGTAATGAGCAGTTCTTC
cdr3_aa: CASSKNAGVTGNEQFF

clone_size: NA
d_call: NA
j_call: TRBJ1-1
cdr3_length: 14
v_call: TRBV5-1
cdr3_nt: TGCGCCAGCAGCTCTAGACTGATGAACACTGAAGCTTTCTTT
cdr3_aa: CASSSRLMNTEAFF

clone_size: NA
d_call: NA
j_call: TRBJ1-1
cdr3_length: 13
v_call: TRBV10-3
cdr3_nt: TGTGCCATCAGTGGACGGGTGAACACTGAAGCTTTCTTT
cdr3_aa: CAISGRVNTEAFF

clone_size: NA
d_call: TRBD2
j_call: TRBJ2-1
cdr3_length: 15
v_call: TRBV6-6
cdr3_nt: TGTGCCAGCAGCCCCACTAGCGGGGGCTACAATGAGCAGTTCTTC
cdr3_aa: CASSPTSGGYNEQFF

clone_size: NA
d_call: NA
j_call: TRBJ1-3
cdr3_length: 15
v_call: TRBV7-9
cdr3_nt: TGTGCCAGCAGCTTAATGGACACCTCTGGAAACACCATATATTTT
cdr3_aa: CASSLMDTSGNTIYF

clone_size: NA
d_call: TRBD1
j_call: TRBJ2-1
cdr3_length: 12
v_call: TRBV29-1
cdr3_nt: TGCAGCGTTCGGGACAGCTACAATGAGCAGTTCTTC
cdr3_aa: CSVRDSYNEQFF

clone_size: NA
d_call: NA
j_call: TRBJ1-1
cdr3_length: 13
v_call: TRBV29-1
cdr3_nt: TGCAGCGTTGGAGTGACACTTACCACTGAAGCTTTCTTT
cdr3_aa: CSVGVTLTTEAFF

clone_size: NA
d_call: TRBD2
j_call: TRBJ2-1
cdr3_length: 17
v_call: TRBV9
cdr3_nt: TGTGCCAGCAGCGTAGACCCGGGACTAGCGGGGGGTAATGAGCAGTTCTTC
cdr3_aa: CASSVDPGLAGGNEQFF